This T cell receptor (beta chain) appears in the sequencing data of a study of vaccination effects on CD4 cells after COVID-19. Study-level results: In healthy vaccinees, only 1 of 255 vaccine-induced clones cross-reacted with common cold coronaviruses.

Trimming removed 6 bases at V and 1 base at J, with 4 bases between. Germline CDR1 LGHNT, CDR2 FRNRAP. The CDR3 spans 12 residues. Profiled with immunoSEQ multiplex PCR; TCRdb holds only in-frame clones, not every one. The table lists tens of thousands of clones, 74% of them singletons. Before any sequencing was done, the ViraFEST assay used viral peptide pools to expand antigen-specific CD4+ T cells. Subsequent to 10 days of culture, CD4+ T cells were isolated. Vaccination of participants consisted of two doses of either the BNT162b2 or mRNA-1273 vaccine. Nucleocapsid antibodies were negative in the vaccine recipients, who had never had SARS-CoV-2 infection. It was on days 3 and 7 that half the medium was replaced with IL-2 medium. With respect to this clone: Its antigen is undetermined.

This sample comprised CD4+ T cells from PBMCs cultured with HCoV-229E spike peptides, obtained after COVID-19 vaccination. The chain joins TRBV12-5 to TRBJ1-5; D not resolved. This TCR came from a human donor who received a COVID-19 vaccine. CDR3 region: CASGTSNQPQHF. The CDR3 bases are TGTGCTAGTGGGACGAGCAATCAGCCCCAGCATTTT. The whole variable domain, remainder taken from reference TRBV12-5 and TRBJ1-5, is DARVTQTPRHKVTEMGQEVTMRCQPILGHNTVFWYRQTMMQGLELLAYFRNRAPLDDSGMPKDRFSAEMPDATLATLKIQPSEPRDSAVYFCASGTSNQPQHFGDGTRLSIL.